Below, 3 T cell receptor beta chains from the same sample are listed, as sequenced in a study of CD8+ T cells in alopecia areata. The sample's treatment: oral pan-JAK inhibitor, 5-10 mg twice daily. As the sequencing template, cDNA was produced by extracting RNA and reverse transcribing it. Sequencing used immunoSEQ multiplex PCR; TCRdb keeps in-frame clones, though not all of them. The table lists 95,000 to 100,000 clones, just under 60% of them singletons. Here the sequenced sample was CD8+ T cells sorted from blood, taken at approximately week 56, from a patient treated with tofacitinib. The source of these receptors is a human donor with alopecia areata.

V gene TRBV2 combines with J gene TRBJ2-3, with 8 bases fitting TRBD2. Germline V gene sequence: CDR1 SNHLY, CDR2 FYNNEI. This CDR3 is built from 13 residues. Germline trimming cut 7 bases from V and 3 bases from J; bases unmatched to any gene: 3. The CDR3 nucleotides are TGTGCCAGCATCGAGCGGGGGACAGATACGCAGTATTTT. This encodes CASIERGTDTQYF.

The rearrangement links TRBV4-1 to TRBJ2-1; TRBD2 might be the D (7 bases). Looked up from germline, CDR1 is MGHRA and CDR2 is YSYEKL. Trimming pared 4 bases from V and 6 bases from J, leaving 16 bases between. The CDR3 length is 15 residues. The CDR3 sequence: CASSPPGGPVNEQFF. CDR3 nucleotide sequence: TGCGCCAGCAGCCCCCCGGGGGGCCCTGTCAATGAGCAGTTCTTC.

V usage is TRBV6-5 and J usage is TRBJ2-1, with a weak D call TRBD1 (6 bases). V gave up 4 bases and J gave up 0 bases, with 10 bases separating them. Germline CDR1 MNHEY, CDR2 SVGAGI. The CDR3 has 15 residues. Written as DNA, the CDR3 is TGTGCCAGCAGTTTGACAGGAAACTCCTACAATGAGCAGTTCTTC. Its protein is CASSLTGNSYNEQFF.